This T cell receptor (beta chain) was recovered during a study of read filtering for tumor transcriptome and immune sequencing. Study summary: The cohort had some 16 men and about 15 women aged roughly 47 to 80, mean about 66 years. DNase treatment preceded whole-transcriptome library preparation. R-ISS stage counts were roughly eight for I, about 15 for II, about seven for III.

This clonotype was found a few times. Its antigen is currently unknown. Study observations and caveats: IR-seq captured clonotypes deeper and more reliably than RNA-seq.

From roughly 0.4 ug of RNA, a library with molecular barcoded alpha/delta and beta/gamma adaptors was made. TCRdb passed the reads through MiXCR, listing each CDR3 protein once. The sample records around 60,000 distinct CDR3 sequences, under 20% being singletons. This receptor was taken from a donor aged 40 or over with multiple myeloma. Sequenced input: a population of CD138-negative cells sorted from bone marrow.

CDR3 in amino acids: CASSLGARTEAFF. The CDR3 bases are TGTGCCAGCAGCTTGGGGGCGCGGACTGAAGCTTTCTTT. The chain couples TRBV5-4 to TRBJ1-1; no clear D. The CDR3 runs to 13 residues. V was pared by 0 bases and J by 5 bases, with 8 bases between. The V gene's germline CDR1 is SGHNT and CDR2 YYREEE (reference sequence).